This is a list of T cell receptor beta chains from one sample in a study of T cell responses to AZD1222 COVID-19 vaccine. The table came from immunoSEQ multiplex PCR; TCRdb's copy has only in-frame clones and leaves some out. The repertoire holds tens of thousands of clones, with about 88% as singletons. The material sequenced was peripheral blood, taken 28 days after the second AZD1222 dose. Receptors were obtained from an adult who received the AZD1222 COVID-19 vaccine. The CDR3 runs from the conserved cysteine through the conserved F or W. The D gene is left open where the match is weak. Part of the rows lack a size; the others show once, few, many or a class for expanded clones.

>TRBJ2-5|14|TRBV6-5|NA|NA
TGTGCCAGCAGCCTGACACAAAAGGGGGAGACCCAGTACTTC
CASSLTQKGETQYF
>TRBJ1-6|17|TRBV19|NA|once
TGTGCCAGTAGTGTAACAGCGAACCCCCACTATAATTCACCCCTCCACTTT
CASSVTANPHYNSPLHF
>TRBJ1-1|16|TRBV14|NA|NA
TGTGCCAGCAGTTTTCTCCCCGGGACTGGGAGGACTGAAGCTTTCTTT
CASSFLPGTGRTEAFF
>TRBJ1-1|14|TRBV5-1|TRBD1|NA
TGCGCCAGCAGCTTCGGGACAGGAAACACTGAAGCTTTCTTT
CASSFGTGNTEAFF
>TRBJ1-3|17|TRBV9|NA|NA
TGTGCCAGCAGCCGCAAGGTAGGGGGAAGCTCTGGAAACACCATATATTTT
CASSRKVGGSSGNTIYF
>TRBJ1-5|14|TRBV10-2|TRBD1|NA
TGCGCCAGCAGGGGGACAGGCGGCAATCAGCCCCAGCATTTT
CASRGTGGNQPQHF
>TRBJ2-6|16|TRBV7-9|NA|NA
TGTGCCAGCAGCTTAGCGCAAAGCTCTGGGGCCAACGTCCTGACTTTC
CASSLAQSSGANVLTF
>TRBJ1-1|12|TRBV29-1|TRBD1|NA
TGCAGCGTGGCTCAGGGGGGGACTGAAGCTTTCTTT
CSVAQGGTEAFF
>TRBJ1-1|14|TRBV2|NA|NA
TGTGCCAGCAGTCCCGGACAGTTTAACACTGAAGCTTTCTTT
CASSPGQFNTEAFF
>TRBJ1-6|17|TRBV27|NA|NA
TGTGCCAGCAGATATACTTACAGGGTTAGCTATAATTCACCCCTCCACTTT
CASRYTYRVSYNSPLHF
>TRBJ1-6|16|TRBV9|NA|NA
TGTGCCAGCAGCGTTCGAGGAGGAGCGCCGAATTCACCCCTCCACTTT
CASSVRGGAPNSPLHF
>TRBJ1-2|14|TRBV19|TRBD1|NA
TGTGCCAGTAGTATGGGGACAGGGCACTATGGCTACACCTTC
CASSMGTGHYGYTF
>TRBJ2-1|15|TRBV5-1|NA|NA
TGCGCCAGCAGCCCGCAAAGGAATCCCTACAATGAGCAGTTCTTC
CASSPQRNPYNEQFF
>TRBJ2-2|14|TRBV7-3|NA|NA
TGTGCCAGCAGCTTGTATCAGGGGACCGGGGAGCTGTTTTTT
CASSLYQGTGELFF
>TRBJ2-1|11|TRBV7-8|TRBD2|NA
TGTGCCAGCAGCCCGGGACTAGCGACGTTCTTC
CASSPGLATFF
>TRBJ1-5|18|TRBV19|NA|NA
TGTGCCAGTAGTATAGATCCTCTCGGGCAGGGAGGCAATCAGCCCCAGCATTTT
CASSIDPLGQGGNQPQHF
>TRBJ2-1|15|TRBV7-9|NA|NA
TGTGCCAGCAGCGCGACCTCGCAGTCCTACAATGAGCAGTTCTTC
CASSATSQSYNEQFF
>TRBJ2-3|18|TRBV7-6|TRBD2|few
TGTGCCAGCAGCTTAGGGACTAGCGGGGGGGCGGTCTCAGATACGCAGTATTTT
CASSLGTSGGAVSDTQYF
>TRBJ2-1|17|TRBV7-8|NA|NA
TGTGCCAGCAGCTTAGCAAGGCGAGGGTCGGACAACAATGAGCAGTTCTTC
CASSLARRGSDNNEQFF
>TRBJ2-7|14|TRBV28|NA|NA
TGTGCCAGCAGTTTGCCGGCGGGGTATTACGAGCAGTACTTC
CASSLPAGYYEQYF
>TRBJ2-5|16|TRBV27|TRBD2|few
TGTGCCAGCAGTATGCGGACTAGCTCGGTCCAAGAGACCCAGTACTTC
CASSMRTSSVQETQYF
>TRBJ1-3|15|TRBV6-6|NA|NA
TGTGCCAGCACCCAACGGGGGGCATCTGGAAACACCATATATTTT
CASTQRGASGNTIYF
>TRBJ2-7|13|TRBV29-1|NA|NA
TGCAGCGTTGAAGGCCGACTAGATAACGAGCAGTACTTC
CSVEGRLDNEQYF
>TRBJ1-6|15|TRBV7-2|NA|NA
TGTGCCAGCACCCTGGGGGGACGGATGAATTCACCCCTCCACTTT
CASTLGGRMNSPLHF
>TRBJ2-2|12|TRBV29-1|NA|NA
TGCAGCGTTCTCAGAGGAACCGGGGAGCTGTTTTTT
CSVLRGTGELFF
>TRBJ2-3|16|TRBV21-1|NA|NA
TGTGCCAGCCGATTTAGGGGGGAGGGAGGCACAGATACGCAGTATTTT
CASRFRGEGGTDTQYF
>TRBJ1-6|15|TRBV27|NA|NA
TGTGCCAGCAGTTTAAAAACAGGTCGTCTAACACCCCTCCACTTT
CASSLKTGRLTPLHF
>TRBJ1-2|14|TRBV3-1/TRBV3-2|TRBD1|NA
TGTGCCAGCAGCTTCCGGACAGGGAACTATGGCTACACCTTC
CASSFRTGNYGYTF
>TRBJ2-2|15|TRBV5-8|NA|NA
TGTGCCAGCAGCTTGGTCCGGACCTTCACCGGGGAGCTGTTTTTT
CASSLVRTFTGELFF
>TRBJ1-2|14|TRBV19|TRBD1|NA
TGTGCCAGTAGTAACAAAAGGACAGGCTATGGCTACACCTTC
CASSNKRTGYGYTF
>TRBJ1-6|15|TRBV9|NA|few
TGTGCCAGCAGCGTAGGGGGTGATTGGATTTCACCCCTCCACTTT
CASSVGGDWISPLHF
>TRBJ2-2|15|TRBV6-5|TRBD2|NA
TGTGCCAGCAGTCTAGGGAGCGGGATCTCCGGGGAGCTGTTTTTT
CASSLGSGISGELFF
>TRBJ1-2|15|TRBV6-1|TRBD1|NA
TGTGCCAGCAGGGGCCGGGACAGGGGAGGCTATGGCTACACCTTC
CASRGRDRGGYGYTF
>TRBJ1-1|17|TRBV19|TRBD1|NA
TGTGCCAGTAGTATAGGGCACAGGGGGTTTGGGAACACTGAAGCTTTCTTT
CASSIGHRGFGNTEAFF
>TRBJ2-2|15|TRBV2|NA|NA
TGTGCCAGCACTCCCGGGCCCACGGGATCCGGGGAGCTGTTTTTT
CASTPGPTGSGELFF
>TRBJ2-1|11|TRBV6-5|NA|once
TGTGCCAGCAGCTACAGGGCAGAGCAGTTCTTC
CASSYRAEQFF
>TRBJ2-7|16|TRBV3-1/TRBV3-2|TRBD1|NA
TGTGCCAGCAGCCAAACCGGGGACAGGGGTATCTACGAGCAGTACTTC
CASSQTGDRGIYEQYF
>TRBJ2-1|17|TRBV11-2|NA|NA
TGTGCCAGCAGCCTAACCCGATATAAGCGAAGCGGCAATGAGCAGTTCTTC
CASSLTRYKRSGNEQFF
>TRBJ1-3|12|TRBV12-3/TRBV12-4|NA|once
TGTGCCAGCAGTTTACTGTGGAACACCATATATTTT
CASSLLWNTIYF
>TRBJ1-5|11|TRBV4-3|NA|NA
TGCGCCAGCGTACCAGCGGTTCCAAAGCATTTT
CASVPAVPKHF
>TRBJ1-1|14|TRBV5-1|NA|few
TGCGCCAGCAGCTCACGCGGAGGTTACACTGAAGCTTTCTTT
CASSSRGGYTEAFF